The clone carrying this T cell receptor (beta chain) was detected a few times. This sample was included in a study of blood T cell repertoires in COVID-19. Clones were read by immunoSEQ multiplex PCR, and TCRdb kept only the in-frame ones, dropping some. The sample records approximately 240,000 clones, around 90% being singletons. The CDR3 is made up of 16 amino acids. From germline, CDR1 is MGHRA and CDR2 YSYEKL. With 0 bases removed from V and 0 bases from J, the gap between germline ends came to 10 bases. The genes are TRBV4-1 and TRBJ2-3; D possibly corresponds to TRBD2 (6 bases). Sequencing was done on a sample of peripheral blood. This clonotype was sampled from a man aged 25-40 years with COVID-19, enrolled during active disease. The CDR3 loop reads CASSQDWAGSTDTQYF. CDR3 coding DNA: TGCGCCAGCAGCCAAGATTGGGCGGGGAGCACAGATACGCAGTATTTT.